Below are 11 T cell receptor beta chains sequenced from a single sample in a study of T cell responses to AZD1222 COVID-19 vaccine. Assay: immunoSEQ multiplex PCR; the TCRdb copy retains only in-frame clones and omits some. Of about 97,000 clones in the sample, almost 85% were seen once. The sample consisted of peripheral blood, taken on day 0 of AZD1222 vaccination. The receptors were sampled from an adult in good health.

The CDR3: CASSSRSVEQFF. DNA for the CDR3: TGTGCCAGCAGCTCCAGGTCTGTTGAGCAGTTCTTC. The chain employs TRBV5-8 and TRBJ2-1; no definite D call. The germline V gene encodes CDR1 SGHTS and CDR2 YDEGEE. V lost 3 bases, J lost 9 bases, and 10 bases lay in between. The length of the CDR3 is 12 residues.

This clone was seen a single time. The V call is TRBV6-5, the J call TRBJ1-5; D gene unclear. The V end lost 0 bases, the J end lost 0 bases, and 9 bases lay between the germline ends. Germline lookup yields CDR1 MNHEY and CDR2 SVGAGI. The CDR3 contains 16 residues. CDR3 nucleotide sequence: TGTGCCAGCAGTTACTCGAGCCAAATTAGCAATCAGCCCCAGCATTTT. The encoded protein is CASSYSSQISNQPQHF.

The V gene is TRBV28, the J gene TRBJ1-4; D perhaps matches TRBD1 (6 bases). Per the germline V gene, CDR1 is MDHEN and CDR2 is SYDVKM. Deletions cut 8 bases from V and 3 bases from J, with 16 bases between. The CDR3 consists of 15 residues. The CDR3, as DNA: TGTGCCAGCGGATCCGGGACACGGGCTAATGAAAAACTGTTTTTT. It codes for CASGSGTRANEKLFF. The complete variable domain, with remaining parts taken from reference TRBV28 and TRBJ1-4, reads DVKVTQSSRYLVKRTGEKVFLECVQDMDHENMFWYRQDPGLGLRLIYFSYDVKMKEKGDIPEGYSVSREKKERFSLILESASTNQTSMYLCASGSGTRANEKLFFGSGTQLSVL.

In its sample, this clone was seen many times. The CDR3 nucleotides are TGTGCCAGCAGTGCCCTTAACGAGCAGTACTTC. It is translated as CASSALNEQYF. The V gene is TRBV2, the J gene TRBJ2-7; no definite D call. The CDR3 runs 11 residues. CDR1 and CDR2 (germline): SNHLY, FYNNEI. With 4 bases removed from V and 5 bases from J, the gap between germline ends came to 6 bases.

In its sample, this clone was seen once. The V call is TRBV28, the J call TRBJ2-1; weak D call: TRBD1 (7 bases). This CDR3 is built from 17 residues. The V end lost 3 bases, the J end lost 8 bases, and 23 bases lay between the germline ends. CDR1 MDHEN and CDR2 SYDVKM come from the germline V gene. CDR3 bases: TGTGCCAGCAGTTTGGGCCAGGGGGGTTCTTTCCGTGATGAGCAGTTCTTC. It codes for CASSLGQGGSFRDEQFF.

This clone was observed a few times. The chain employs TRBV11-3 and TRBJ1-6; 7 nucleotides line up with TRBD1. Germline V gene sequence: CDR1 SGHNT, CDR2 YENEEA. The CDR3 runs 15 residues. Unmatched junction bases numbered 9, after V lost 4 bases and J lost 9 bases. The CDR3 protein is CASSSATGSGSPLHF. The CDR3 DNA is TGTGCCAGCAGCTCCGCGACAGGGTCGGGTTCACCCCTCCACTTT.

V gene TRBV4-3 combines with J gene TRBJ1-2; weak D call: TRBD1 (6 bases). The germline V gene has CDR1 LGHNA and CDR2 YSLEER. The CDR3 sequence is 18 residues long. The V end lost 4 bases, the J end lost 0 bases, and 21 bases lay between the germline ends. CDR3 in amino acids: CASSLVKGGTRANYGYTF. DNA for the CDR3: TGCGCCAGCAGCCTCGTGAAGGGGGGGACTCGGGCTAACTATGGCTACACCTTC.

The chain uses TRBV21-1 and TRBJ2-7; whether TRBD1, the table's D call, matches the DNA was not checked. TRBV21-1 is a pseudogene segment. The CDR3 is 17 residues long. The CDR3 region is CASISLTSDRARYEQYV. In nucleotides, the CDR3 is TGTGCCAGCATCTCTTTGACTTCAGACAGGGCCAGATACGAGCAGTACGTC.

The chain is built from TRBV7-2 and TRBJ1-1; D uncertain. The CDR3 loop spans 14 amino acids. The germline V gene encodes CDR1 SGHTA and CDR2 FQGNSA. Trimming removed 5 bases from V and 0 bases from J, with 10 bases in between. Here the CDR3 reads CASSPGQMNTEAFF. The CDR3 DNA is TGTGCCAGCAGCCCCGGGCAAATGAACACTGAAGCTTTCTTT.

The chain joins TRBV18 to TRBJ2-6, with D perhaps TRBD1 (6 bases). CDR1 and CDR2 (germline): KGHSH, LQKENI. The CDR3 has 17 amino acids. V was clipped by 3 bases and J by 0 bases, with 12 bases between them. Written as DNA, the CDR3 is TGTGCCAGCTCACCGGCAGGGGCCTACTCTGGGGCCAACGTCCTGACTTTC. Protein sequence: CASSPAGAYSGANVLTF.

The rearrangement uses TRBV27 and TRBJ1-2; a weak D match, TRBD1 (5 bases). Germline loops: CDR1 MNHEY, CDR2 SMNVEV (reference sequence). The CDR3 spans 14 residues. Trimming took off 3 bases at V and 6 bases at J, with 14 bases between the two ends. CDR3 DNA: TGTGCCAGCAGTTTTAACAGGCGAGGAAATGGCTACACCTTC. Its translation is CASSFNRRGNGYTF.